The clone carrying this TCR beta chain is a singleton in its sample. The data were obtained in a study of chemoradiotherapy in HPV16-positive cancers. Assay: immunoSEQ multiplex PCR; the TCRdb copy retains only in-frame clones and omits some. The table records 25,000 to 35,000 clones, 91% of them present only once. The germline CDR1 and CDR2 sequences are SGHTA and FQGTGA. Trimming took off 2 bases at V and 4 bases at J, with 5 bases between the two ends. This CDR3 comprises 13 residues. The TCR comes from a human donor with HPV-associated anogenital cancer. The sample in question was blood, obtained from a patient who underwent chemoradiotherapy. This chain joins TRBV7-3 and TRBJ2-2; D call uncertain. The CDR3 DNA follows: TGTGCCAGCAGCTTATTGACCACCGGGGAGCTGTTTTTT. It is translated as CASSLLTTGELFF.